A single count supports the clone carrying this TCR beta chain. The antigen is undetermined. TCRdb keeps only in-frame clones here, not all; method: immunoSEQ multiplex PCR. The sample lists some 110,000 clones; around 91% were seen once. Germline V CDR1 and CDR2: SGHRS, YFSETQ. Trimming removed 7 bases from V and 0 bases from J, with 14 bases in between. This CDR3 contains 15 residues. The sample comes from a study of T cell responses to AZD1222 COVID-19 vaccine. Whole-study results and caveats: Repertoire collection took place solely once the T cell response had peaked. Baseline antibody screening turned up just six seropositive AZD1222 recipients. A rise in Spike-specific TCR breadth and depth followed two AZD1222 doses. Epitopes outside B.1.351 and B.1.1.7 mutated regions reportedly drew nearly half of spike TCRs.

The sequence derives from an adult who received the AZD1222 COVID-19 vaccine. V gene TRBV5-1 combines with J gene TRBJ1-3; no clear D gene. The sequences come from peripheral blood, collected 28 days after the second AZD1222 dose. The CDR3 here is CASAGLGTSGNTIYF. CDR3 nucleotides: TGCGCCAGCGCCGGGTTGGGAACCTCTGGAAACACCATATATTTT.